A selection of T cell receptor beta chains follows, all from one sample in a study of naive and memory T cell subsets. TCRdb processed the UMI-ligation and nested PCR reads anew with MiXCR; each CDR3 protein has one entry. The table lists 130,000 to 150,000 distinct CDR3 sequences, roughly 23% of them singletons, with 0.085% to 0.11% in the top ten. Input material: naive CD4+ T cells from blood. These receptors all stem from a human donor in good health. CDR3s include the opening cysteine and the closing phenylalanine or tryptophan. D genes are given only for firm matches. Size is omitted from some rows. Given values are once, few, many or a class for expanded clones.

J gene: TRBJ1-5
clone size: NA
D gene: NA
V gene: TRBV29-1
CDR3 DNA: NA
CDR3 protein: CSVGTGANQPQRF

J gene: TRBJ2-7
clone size: NA
D gene: NA
V gene: TRBV29-1
CDR3 DNA: TGCAGCGTCACTGAGACAGACTACGAGCAGTACTTC
CDR3 protein: CSVTETDYEQYF

J gene: TRBJ2-7
clone size: NA
D gene: NA
V gene: TRBV5-1
CDR3 DNA: TGCGCCAGCAGCGTCTCCGGGACTCCATTTTCCTACGAGCAGTACTTC
CDR3 protein: CASSVSGTPFSYEQYF

J gene: TRBJ2-4
clone size: few
D gene: NA
V gene: TRBV7-2
CDR3 DNA: TGTGCCAGCAGCTTGCAGGGGTCCGACATTCAGTACTTC
CDR3 protein: CASSLQGSDIQYF

J gene: TRBJ1-1
clone size: NA
D gene: NA
V gene: TRBV3-1
CDR3 DNA: TGTGCCAGCAGCCAAGACCCAGGGAACACTGAAGCTTTCTTT
CDR3 protein: CASSQDPGNTEAFF

J gene: TRBJ1-5
clone size: few
D gene: NA
V gene: TRBV30
CDR3 DNA: TGTGCCTGGAGTTCCCACAATCAGCCCCAGCATTTT
CDR3 protein: CAWSSHNQPQHF

J gene: TRBJ2-1
clone size: NA
D gene: NA
V gene: TRBV7-2
CDR3 DNA: TGTGCCAGCAGCTTGGGCAGGGGTAGCAATGAGCAGTTCTTC
CDR3 protein: CASSLGRGSNEQFF

J gene: TRBJ2-1
clone size: NA
D gene: NA
V gene: TRBV14
CDR3 DNA: TGTGCCAGCAGCCAAGTTAGAATGACCTCCTACAATGAGCAGTTCTTC
CDR3 protein: CASSQVRMTSYNEQFF

J gene: TRBJ2-4
clone size: NA
D gene: NA
V gene: TRBV7-2
CDR3 DNA: TGTGCCAGCAGTTTACAGGGAAACATTCAGTACTTC
CDR3 protein: CASSLQGNIQYF

J gene: TRBJ1-6
clone size: NA
D gene: NA
V gene: TRBV12-3/TRBV12-4
CDR3 DNA: TGTGCCAGCAGGGCCGGGACCGCTCATTCACCCCTCCACTTT
CDR3 protein: CASRAGTAHSPLHF

J gene: TRBJ2-2
clone size: many
D gene: NA
V gene: TRBV11-3
CDR3 DNA: TGTGCCAGCAGTCCAGCCGGGACACTGAACACCGGGGAGCTGTTTTTT
CDR3 protein: CASSPAGTLNTGELFF

J gene: TRBJ2-7
clone size: NA
D gene: NA
V gene: TRBV20-1
CDR3 DNA: TGCAGTGCCCGGGTAGCTCTTTCCTACGAGCAGTACTTC
CDR3 protein: CSARVALSYEQYF

J gene: TRBJ2-3
clone size: NA
D gene: NA
V gene: TRBV20-1
CDR3 DNA: TGCAGTGCTAGGAGGGGCACCTCAGCCGAAGATACGCAGTATTTT
CDR3 protein: CSARRGTSAEDTQYF

J gene: TRBJ2-2
clone size: few
D gene: NA
V gene: TRBV6-2/TRBV6-3
CDR3 DNA: TGTGCCAGCAGACCACCACAGGGGAGGGCGTCCGGGGAGCTGTTTTTT
CDR3 protein: CASRPPQGRASGELFF

J gene: TRBJ2-1
clone size: many
D gene: NA
V gene: TRBV28
CDR3 DNA: TGTGCCAGCAGTCCCGGGGGGCGGTCCTCCTACAATGAGCAGTTCTTC
CDR3 protein: CASSPGGRSSYNEQFF

J gene: TRBJ2-2
clone size: NA
D gene: NA
V gene: TRBV2
CDR3 DNA: TGTACCAGCAGTGAAGACCGGGGCTACACCGGGGAGCTGTTTTTT
CDR3 protein: CTSSEDRGYTGELFF

J gene: TRBJ2-3
clone size: many
D gene: NA
V gene: TRBV29-1
CDR3 DNA: TGCAGCGTTGAGGGAGGGGGAGCGCGGTGGGATACGCAGTATTTT
CDR3 protein: CSVEGGGARWDTQYF

J gene: TRBJ1-6
clone size: NA
D gene: TRBD1
V gene: TRBV6-5
CDR3 DNA: TGTGCCAGCAGCCGGGACAGGGGGCTCTCACCCCTCCACTTT
CDR3 protein: CASSRDRGLSPLHF

J gene: TRBJ2-1
clone size: NA
D gene: NA
V gene: TRBV2
CDR3 DNA: TGTGCCAGCAAGGACTACCCCTACAATGAGCAGTTCTTC
CDR3 protein: CASKDYPYNEQFF

J gene: TRBJ2-2
clone size: NA
D gene: NA
V gene: TRBV5-1
CDR3 DNA: TGCGCCAGCAGTATGCGAAACATAAACACCGGGGAGCTGTTTTTT
CDR3 protein: CASSMRNINTGELFF

J gene: TRBJ2-1
clone size: NA
D gene: NA
V gene: TRBV20-1
CDR3 DNA: TGCAGTGCACCGAAAAATAACGGAGTTTACAATGAGCAGTTCTTC
CDR3 protein: CSAPKNNGVYNEQFF

J gene: TRBJ2-2
clone size: NA
D gene: TRBD1
V gene: TRBV2
CDR3 DNA: TGTGCCAGCAGTGAAAGCGGGACAGGGGGGCCCGGGGAGCTGTTTTTT
CDR3 protein: CASSESGTGGPGELFF

J gene: TRBJ2-3
clone size: many
D gene: NA
V gene: TRBV18
CDR3 DNA: TGTGCCAGCTCGCCCGCTAGCGTTCCTAGCACAGATACGCAGTATTTT
CDR3 protein: CASSPASVPSTDTQYF

J gene: TRBJ2-7
clone size: few
D gene: TRBD2
V gene: TRBV28
CDR3 DNA: TGTGCCAGCAGTTACCCCGGACTAGCGGTTTACGAGCAGTACTTC
CDR3 protein: CASSYPGLAVYEQYF

J gene: TRBJ2-3
clone size: NA
D gene: NA
V gene: TRBV12-3/TRBV12-4
CDR3 DNA: TGTGCCAGCAGTTCGAGGGGACCAGCGGATACGCAGTATTTT
CDR3 protein: CASSSRGPADTQYF

J gene: TRBJ1-5
clone size: NA
D gene: TRBD1
V gene: TRBV7-9
CDR3 DNA: TGTGCCAGCACAACGGGACAGGGCGGACAGCCCCAGCATTTT
CDR3 protein: CASTTGQGGQPQHF

J gene: TRBJ2-6
clone size: few
D gene: NA
V gene: TRBV18
CDR3 DNA: TGTGCCAGCTCACCACTCGGCTCTGGGGCCAACGTCCTGACTTTC
CDR3 protein: CASSPLGSGANVLTF

J gene: TRBJ2-7
clone size: NA
D gene: TRBD2
V gene: TRBV28
CDR3 DNA: TGTGCCAGCAACGGGAGGGCCCGAGAGCAGTACTTC
CDR3 protein: CASNGRAREQYF

J gene: TRBJ2-1
clone size: NA
D gene: TRBD2
V gene: TRBV10-3
CDR3 DNA: TGTGCCATCAGTGAGGGGCTAGCGGGAGGCAATGAGCAGTTCTTC
CDR3 protein: CAISEGLAGGNEQFF

J gene: TRBJ2-7
clone size: few
D gene: TRBD2
V gene: TRBV29-1
CDR3 DNA: TGCAGCGTTGAAGAGGGGGGGTCTTACGAGCAGTACTTC
CDR3 protein: CSVEEGGSYEQYF

J gene: TRBJ1-5
clone size: NA
D gene: TRBD1
V gene: TRBV12-3/TRBV12-4
CDR3 DNA: TGTGCCAGCAGTCGACAAAGACAGGGGGGATGGAATCAGCCCCAGCATTTT
CDR3 protein: CASSRQRQGGWNQPQHF

J gene: TRBJ2-7
clone size: few
D gene: NA
V gene: TRBV5-1
CDR3 DNA: TGCGCCAGCAGCTTGGGACAGGCCCCCCGATTTGGCGAGCAGTACTTC
CDR3 protein: CASSLGQAPRFGEQYF

J gene: TRBJ2-7
clone size: few
D gene: NA
V gene: TRBV19
CDR3 DNA: TGTGCCAGTAGTTCCCGGACTCTTACCAACGAGCAGTACTTC
CDR3 protein: CASSSRTLTNEQYF

J gene: TRBJ1-5
clone size: NA
D gene: NA
V gene: TRBV3-1
CDR3 DNA: TGTGCCAGCAGCCAAGATCTGCTCGGGACCCAGCATTTT
CDR3 protein: CASSQDLLGTQHF

J gene: TRBJ2-1
clone size: many
D gene: TRBD2
V gene: TRBV2
CDR3 DNA: TGTGCCAGCAGTGAAAGGTCCACTAGCGTCGGTAATGAGCAGTTCTTC
CDR3 protein: CASSERSTSVGNEQFF

J gene: TRBJ1-6
clone size: NA
D gene: NA
V gene: TRBV28
CDR3 DNA: TGTGCCAGCAGCTCACCAACCGCACCGTATTCACCCCTCCACTTT
CDR3 protein: CASSSPTAPYSPLHF

J gene: TRBJ1-2
clone size: NA
D gene: NA
V gene: TRBV28
CDR3 DNA: TGTGCCAGCATCCCTCAGGCAGGCCGGAACTATGGCTACACCTTC
CDR3 protein: CASIPQAGRNYGYTF

J gene: TRBJ2-3
clone size: few
D gene: NA
V gene: TRBV5-1
CDR3 DNA: TGCGCCAGCAGCCCGGGGACTTTGAGAGCAGATACGCAGTATTTT
CDR3 protein: CASSPGTLRADTQYF

J gene: TRBJ1-1
clone size: few
D gene: TRBD1
V gene: TRBV29-1
CDR3 DNA: TGCAGCCATAAGGGGGGGACAGCTAACACTGAAGCTTTCTTT
CDR3 protein: CSHKGGTANTEAFF

J gene: TRBJ2-2
clone size: NA
D gene: NA
V gene: TRBV10-3
CDR3 DNA: TGTGCCATCAGACCCCAGGAGCCCGGGGAGCTGTTTTTT
CDR3 protein: CAIRPQEPGELFF

J gene: TRBJ2-5
clone size: many
D gene: NA
V gene: TRBV20-1
CDR3 DNA: TGCAGTGCTGCCTACCGGGACGGAGTGAAGACCCAGTACTTC
CDR3 protein: CSAAYRDGVKTQYF

J gene: TRBJ1-1
clone size: many
D gene: NA
V gene: TRBV29-1
CDR3 DNA: TGCAGCGTCGTTCTACAGGGCATGAACACTGAAGCTTTCTTT
CDR3 protein: CSVVLQGMNTEAFF

J gene: TRBJ2-5
clone size: few
D gene: NA
V gene: TRBV30
CDR3 DNA: TGTGCCTGGACAAAAGGGGCAAGGACCCAAGAGACCCAGTACTTC
CDR3 protein: CAWTKGARTQETQYF

J gene: TRBJ2-2
clone size: many
D gene: NA
V gene: TRBV29-1
CDR3 DNA: TGCAGCGTTGATCGGCAGGTCACCGGGGAGCTGTTTTTT
CDR3 protein: CSVDRQVTGELFF

J gene: TRBJ2-2
clone size: many
D gene: NA
V gene: TRBV3-1
CDR3 DNA: TGTGCCAGCAGGCCAACCGGGGAGCTGTTTTTT
CDR3 protein: CASRPTGELFF

J gene: TRBJ2-7
clone size: few
D gene: NA
V gene: TRBV4-3
CDR3 DNA: TGCGCCAGCAGCCAAGAAGTAAACAGGTTCGGGGAGCAGTACTTC
CDR3 protein: CASSQEVNRFGEQYF

J gene: TRBJ1-6
clone size: NA
D gene: NA
V gene: TRBV4-1
CDR3 DNA: TGCGCCAGCAGCCAAGATCGCGACAGTGCGAATAATTCACCCCTCCACTTT
CDR3 protein: CASSQDRDSANNSPLHF

J gene: TRBJ1-5
clone size: NA
D gene: NA
V gene: TRBV28
CDR3 DNA: TGTGCCAGCAGTTCCCCCTCCAGAAATCTCAATCAGCCCCAGCATTTT
CDR3 protein: CASSSPSRNLNQPQHF

J gene: TRBJ2-7
clone size: NA
D gene: NA
V gene: TRBV20-1
CDR3 DNA: TGCAGTGCCACCATCCGGAGGGGAGCCTACGAGCAGTACTTC
CDR3 protein: CSATIRRGAYEQYF

J gene: TRBJ1-2
clone size: NA
D gene: NA
V gene: TRBV25-1
CDR3 DNA: TGTGCCAGCAGTGTGACAGACATAAATGGCTACACCTTC
CDR3 protein: CASSVTDINGYTF

J gene: TRBJ1-1
clone size: few
D gene: NA
V gene: TRBV6-2/TRBV6-3
CDR3 DNA: TGTGCCAGCAGACGCAGGGAGGACACTGAAGCTTTCTTT
CDR3 protein: CASRRREDTEAFF

J gene: TRBJ2-1
clone size: few
D gene: NA
V gene: TRBV5-6
CDR3 DNA: TGTGCCAGCAGCCCTGGTCAGGGCCGATACAATGAGCAGTTCTTC
CDR3 protein: CASSPGQGRYNEQFF

J gene: TRBJ1-5
clone size: few
D gene: NA
V gene: TRBV3-1
CDR3 DNA: TGTGCCAGCAGCCGTGGACCGAGGCATTTT
CDR3 protein: CASSRGPRHF